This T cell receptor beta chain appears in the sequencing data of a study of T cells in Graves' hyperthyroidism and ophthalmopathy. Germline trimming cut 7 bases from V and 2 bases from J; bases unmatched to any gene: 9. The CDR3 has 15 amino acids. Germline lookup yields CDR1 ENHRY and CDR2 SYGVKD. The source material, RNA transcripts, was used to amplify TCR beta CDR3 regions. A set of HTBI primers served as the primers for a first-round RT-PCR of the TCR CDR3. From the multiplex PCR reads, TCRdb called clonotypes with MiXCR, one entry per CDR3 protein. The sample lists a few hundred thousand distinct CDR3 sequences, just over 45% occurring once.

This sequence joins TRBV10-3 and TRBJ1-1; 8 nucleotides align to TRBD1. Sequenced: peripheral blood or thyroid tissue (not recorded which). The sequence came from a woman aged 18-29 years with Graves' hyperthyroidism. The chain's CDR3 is CAITPGQAVNTEAFF. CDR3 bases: TGTGCCATCACCCCGGGACAGGCCGTCAACACTGAAGCTTTCTTT.